Below, one TCR beta chain is given with its context. This receptor's antigen is unknown. No much larger clonotype is one base removed from it; base qualities were not supplied. Using the deep immunoSEQ assay, multiplex PCR amplified TCR CDR3 regions from genomic DNA. For each cell subset, the extracted genomic DNA was distributed evenly across all wells of several immunoSEQ 96-well plates, and each plate served as one replicate. For sorted subsets, around 0.2 ug of genomic DNA, equivalent to some 30,000 T cell genomes, went into each replicate PCR. Purified libraries were measured with a Qubit 3.0 fluorometer, size-checked on a Bioanalyzer 2100, and measured again with the KAPA Library Quantification kit. Each immunoSEQ 96-well plate was sequenced on its own single-read 150-cycle Illumina NextSeq 550 flow cell. As for the authors' bioinformatics: The immunoSEQ output contained only junctional sequences without quality scores, so filtering could not match that applied to full-length reads. Sequences were annotated with PyIR, a Python wrapper for IgBLAST v1.9, and V/J genes and CDR3 were assigned using IMGT germline references. Any read was removed if the V/J assignment was weak (E-value above 1e-6), the CDR3 was missing, or the read contained stop codons, out-of-frame junctions, or ambiguous translated residues. V3J clonotypes were defined by identical inferred V gene, J gene, and CDR3 amino acid sequence. Percentage overlap between repertoires was calculated by dividing the number of shared unique clonotypes by the size of the smaller repertoire. Repertoire richness was assessed with RTK rarefaction, the Chao1 estimator, and Recon v2.1 estimates of unobserved clonotypes. Generation probabilities were computed with OLGA for all TCRbeta clonotypes obtained by the gDNA method from several donors. TCRdb re-hosts the immuneACCESS table, in-frame sequences only. Its copies lack some clones; in the studies checked, an unresolved V gene accounts for under half of them, and the cause for the rest is not known. The V and J calls and the clone size are those of that table, but D and trimming were determined from the DNA. Present in this sample are about 820,000 clones, around 93% of which were seen just once. The ten largest clones capture more than 20% of the sample.

The CDR3 has 15 amino acids, counting the end cysteine and phenylalanine. The sequence is cut down to CDR3 DNA, 45 bases in frame from base 1. CDR1 is given as MGHRA and CDR2 as YSYEKL, both from the germline V gene. Trimming costs V 0 bases and J 3 bases, and their ends lie 10 bases apart. For the CD8 naive samples, CD45RO-negative cells were positively selected for CCR7, yielding a CD45RA+CCR7+ population from which TemRA cells were excluded. Donors were healthy HIV-negative adults with no recently reported acute infections or vaccinations. All donors were Caucasian adults living in Nashville, Tennessee, USA. Blood was collected by leukapheresis, and PBMCs were isolated by Ficoll-Histopaque density gradient centrifugation and then cryopreserved in liquid nitrogen vapor phase. Analytical flow cytometry was used to check the purity and quantity of each magnetically sorted T cell population. From each sorted fraction, genomic DNA was isolated and quantified by UV absorbance on a Nanodrop 2000c.

These data belong to a study of shared clonotypes between healthy human individuals (dated by TCRdb to about 2020). About the full investigation: The cohort included a few men and a couple of women between 18 and 49 years of age. Per donor, three plates each were used for CD4 naive and CD4 memory, two for CD8 naive, and one for CD8 memory. To estimate repertoire size and how much clonotypes are shared between individuals, the study performed deep sequencing of blood TCR repertoires from five healthy adults. To increase sequencing depth and limit assay-specific biases, TCR repertoire library preparation and sequencing were carried out by different laboratories using diverse techniques. Per donor, leukapheresis produced somewhere between about 0.9 and 9 billion PBMCs.

Broader findings and caveats from the paper: Compared with non-shared clonotypes, the clonotypes found in all four sorted-subset donors had higher generation probabilities. Naive subsets generally had larger estimated clonotype richness than memory subsets. Pairwise subsampling indicated that sequencing depth was expected to affect the degree of clonotype sharing among donors. Even with the large sequencing depth, rarefaction of the sorted-subset datasets indicated that sequencing was incomplete. When a few donors were compared, the shared fraction of clonotypes was about 5% for naive CD4, approximately 3.3% for naive CD8, roughly 2.3% for memory CD4, and 0.35% to 0.4% for memory CD8. Only blood was sampled, and tissue TCR repertoires likely differ from those in blood. Because the study included only a small number of donors, the genetic and exposure-history diversity represented was limited.

The origin of this receptor is a man aged 25 to 40 in good health. The sample was naive CD8+ T cells sorted from blood. In the paper's terms, the cell subset or site label means: CD45RA+CCR7+. The rearranged segments are TRBV4-1 and TRBJ2-3; the D gene is possibly TRBD1 or TRBD2, with 5 bases matching each. The nucleotide sequence reads TGCGCCAGCAGCCAAGAGGCCAGGGAGACAGATACGCAGTATTTT. This is translated as CASSQEARETDTQYF.